This TCR beta chain was sequenced during a study of early T cells in non-severe SARS-CoV-2 infection. Trimming took 7 bases from V and 2 from J, leaving 18 bases between them. Germline CDR1 is MNHNS and CDR2 is SASEGT. This CDR3 has 17 residues. Attached unique molecular identifiers marked individual cDNA molecules. TCRdb re-analysed the 5' RACE reads in MiXCR, keeping a single row per CDR3 protein. The table includes about 83,000 distinct CDR3 sequences, 9% to 15% detected once. Sequencing used whole blood. The genes are TRBV6-1 and TRBJ2-6, with D tentatively TRBD1 or TRBD2 (5 bases each). This TCR was sampled from an adult who was a healthcare worker with PCR-confirmed SARS-CoV-2 infection or an uninfected control (not recorded which). CDR3 region: CASTATGSGTGANVLTF. As DNA, the CDR3 is TGTGCCAGCACAGCCACAGGTTCGGGGACTGGGGCCAACGTCCTGACTTTC.